This is a list of T cell receptor beta chains from one sample in a study of chemoradiotherapy in HPV16-positive cancers. The assay was immunoSEQ multiplex PCR, and TCRdb's table has in-frame clones only and misses some. The sample yields about 24,000 clones, roughly 90% seen once. Source: blood, taken from a patient who underwent chemoradiotherapy. The receptor set was obtained from a human donor with HPV-associated anogenital cancer. Both conserved end residues are part of each CDR3. The D gene is left open where the match is weak. Clone size is given for some rows only: seen once, a few or many times, or a class if the clone is expanded.

V	size	D	J	DNA	CDR3
TRBV27	once	.	TRBJ1-3	TGTGCCAGCAGTTTGCGGGAACCGTCACTCTCTGGAAACACCATATATTTT	CASSLREPSLSGNTIYF
TRBV21-1	.	.	TRBJ1-1	TGTGCCAGCATTGCACAGGGGGACACTGAAGCTTTCTTT	CASIAQGDTEAFF
TRBV30	.	TRBD1	TRBJ1-4	TGTGCCTGGAACAGGGGGTCTAATGAAAAACTGTTTTTT	CAWNRGSNEKLFF
TRBV5-1	.	.	TRBJ1-1	TGCGCCAGCAGCTTGGTACGACAGGCCCTGAACACTGAAGCTTTCTTT	CASSLVRQALNTEAFF
TRBV27	.	.	TRBJ2-1	TGTGCCAGCAGACTCGGACGGTACAATGAGCAGTTCTTC	CASRLGRYNEQFF
TRBV7-8	.	.	TRBJ2-7	TGTGCCAGCAGCCCCGGGGCCAGCGCAGGATACGAGCAGTACTTC	CASSPGASAGYEQYF
TRBV14	.	.	TRBJ2-5	TGTGCCAGCAGCCCACCGTTTGAGGCCCAGTACTTC	CASSPPFEAQYF
TRBV28	.	TRBD1	TRBJ1-1	TGTGCCAGCAGTCCGTACAGGGGAGGGAACACTGAAGCTTTCTTT	CASSPYRGGNTEAFF
TRBV30	.	TRBD1	TRBJ2-7	TGTGCCTGGCAGGGGGAAGGCTACGAGCAGTACTTC	CAWQGEGYEQYF
TRBV30	.	.	TRBJ2-7	TGTGCCTGGAGGGACGGTTACGAGCAGTACTTC	CAWRDGYEQYF
TRBV5-5	once	.	TRBJ1-1	TGTGCCAGCAGGCAGGACACCACTGAAGCTTTCTTT	CASRQDTTEAFF
TRBV18	.	.	TRBJ1-5	TGTGCCAGCTCTCCCGACAGTATGGGCAATCAGCCCCAGCATTTT	CASSPDSMGNQPQHF
TRBV5-8	.	.	TRBJ2-3	TGTGCCAGCAGCTTGGCTCGGGGGGCCACAGATACGCAGTATTTT	CASSLARGATDTQYF
TRBV5-6	few	TRBD2	TRBJ2-5	TGTGCCAGCAGCCTAGGCCGCCCGGGGGGACAAGAGACCCAGTACTTC	CASSLGRPGGQETQYF
TRBV6-5	.	.	TRBJ1-2	TGTGCCAGCAGTTACCCCCTCAGCGGAGGCTACACCTTC	CASSYPLSGGYTF
TRBV11-2	.	.	TRBJ2-5	TGTGCCAGCAGCTTAGAACAGGGAGGGGAGACCCAGTACTTC	CASSLEQGGETQYF
TRBV5-1	.	.	TRBJ1-4	TGCGCCAGCAGCTTGGATGGCAGGGAAATTAATGAAAAACTGTTTTTT	CASSLDGREINEKLFF
TRBV5-1	.	.	TRBJ2-3	TGCGCCAGCAGCCGAACACGCCGAGGGATGGTAGATACGCAGTATTTT	CASSRTRRGMVDTQYF
TRBV5-8	.	.	TRBJ2-3	TGTGCCAGCAGCCCTGATCCGGGGCTAGGAGCAGATACGCAGTATTTT	CASSPDPGLGADTQYF
TRBV7-2	.	.	TRBJ1-1	TGTGCCAGCAGCTCCCTGCTAGGGACCACTGAAGCTTTCTTT	CASSSLLGTTEAFF
TRBV27	.	.	TRBJ1-4	TGTGCCAGCAGCCACCTGAGGGGTGCTAATGAAAAACTGTTTTTT	CASSHLRGANEKLFF
TRBV18	.	.	TRBJ1-3	TGTGCCAGCTCATCTCAGGGGCACTCTGGAAACACCATATATTTT	CASSSQGHSGNTIYF
TRBV6-5	.	TRBD1	TRBJ1-2	TGTGCCAGCAGTTACGTGGGACAGGGTGGCTACACCTTC	CASSYVGQGGYTF
TRBV5-6	few	.	TRBJ1-2	TGTGCCAGCAAACCCACAGGAACAAACTATGGCTACACCTTC	CASKPTGTNYGYTF
TRBV5-1	few	.	TRBJ1-1	TGCGCCAGCAGCTTGGGTGGGGCCCCGGACACTGAAGCTTTCTTT	CASSLGGAPDTEAFF
TRBV19	.	TRBD1	TRBJ2-5	TGTGCCAGTAGGGCCGGGACAGGAGCCCCCCCGACCCAGTACTTC	CASRAGTGAPPTQYF
TRBV7-2	few	TRBD2	TRBJ2-1	TGTGCCAGCAGCTTAAACCCCGGCGGGAGTAAGGATGAGCAGTTCTTC	CASSLNPGGSKDEQFF
TRBV6-1	.	TRBD2	TRBJ2-7	TGTGCCAGTCGTCGTGATCCAGCGGGAGAGAACGAGCAGTACTTC	CASRRDPAGENEQYF
TRBV29-1	once	TRBD2	TRBJ2-1	TGCAGCGTTGAAGGGACTAGCGGGGGTGTTCACAATGAGCAGTTCTTC	CSVEGTSGGVHNEQFF
TRBV7-2	.	TRBD1	TRBJ2-7	TGTGCCAGCAGCGCACCGACAGGGAACCCCTACGAGCAGTACTTC	CASSAPTGNPYEQYF
TRBV27	.	TRBD1	TRBJ1-6	TGTGCCAGCAGTTTATCGCACCTGCTTACCGGGACAGGGGGCCCCTCCCTCCACTTT	CASSLSHLLTGTGGPSLHF
TRBV13	.	.	TRBJ2-7	TGTGCCAGCAGCCTTGGCGGGCGGGACGGACACTACGAGCAGTACTTC	CASSLGGRDGHYEQYF
TRBV11-3	.	.	TRBJ1-5	TGTGCCAGCAGCTTCATCCGGGGGGCCCAACAGCCCCAGCATTTT	CASSFIRGAQQPQHF
TRBV11-2	.	.	TRBJ2-3	TGTGCCAGCAGCACCGTCCGGGGTAGGGCAGATACGCAGTATTTT	CASSTVRGRADTQYF
TRBV6-5	once	.	TRBJ2-1	TGTGCCAGCAGTTACCGTAGAGGGGGGAATGAGCAGTTCTTC	CASSYRRGGNEQFF
TRBV28	.	TRBD1	TRBJ1-3	TGTGCCAGCAGTATGTCTGACAGGGGCTCGGGAAACACCATATATTTT	CASSMSDRGSGNTIYF
TRBV7-2	.	.	TRBJ2-5	TGTGCCAGCAGCCCCCGATCGGAGTACCAAGAGACCCAGTACTTC	CASSPRSEYQETQYF
TRBV7-6	.	TRBD2	TRBJ2-3	TGTGCCAGCAGCTTAGCGACTAGCGGGATTACAGATACGCAGTATTTT	CASSLATSGITDTQYF
TRBV21-1	.	.	TRBJ1-5	TGTGCCAGCAGAACCCCGTTACATTGGCATCATCAGCCCCAGCATTTT	CASRTPLHWHHQPQHF
TRBV6-4	.	.	TRBJ2-3	TGTGCCAGCAGTGATTCATCGGATGGGGGTTCGGCCACAGATACGCAGTATTTT	CASSDSSDGGSATDTQYF
TRBV7-9	.	.	TRBJ2-7	TGTGCCAGCAGCTCAACCGAGGGCTCCTACGAGCAGTACTTC	CASSSTEGSYEQYF
TRBV6-1	.	.	TRBJ2-7	TGTGCCAGCAGTGAACAGACGGGCTACGAGCAGTACTTC	CASSEQTGYEQYF
TRBV27	.	.	TRBJ1-1	TGTGCCAGCAGTTTACTCGGAGGTGCGGCCACTGAAGCTTTCTTT	CASSLLGGAATEAFF
TRBV6-5	.	.	TRBJ1-2	TGTGCCAGCAGTCCACCGGGACCGCCAATTTATGGCTACACCTTC	CASSPPGPPIYGYTF
TRBV11-2	.	.	TRBJ2-5	TGTGCCAGCAGCTTACTTGGAGTAGCGGCTCAAGAGACCCAGTACTTC	CASSLLGVAAQETQYF
TRBV4-3	few	.	TRBJ1-4	TGCGCCAGCAGCCAAGATCGGGGCGAAGGCCGAAAACTGTTTTTT	CASSQDRGEGRKLFF
TRBV7-9	.	.	TRBJ1-3	TGTGCCAGCAGCTTAAAGGGCCCTGGAAACACCATATATTTT	CASSLKGPGNTIYF
TRBV7-2	.	.	TRBJ2-1	TGTGCCAGCAGCTTCCGGGACGGAATCAATGAGCAGTTCTTC	CASSFRDGINEQFF
TRBV5-1	.	.	TRBJ2-7	TGCGCCAGCAGCTTAACCCCTAGGGGTTACGAGCAGTACTTC	CASSLTPRGYEQYF
TRBV7-2	.	.	TRBJ2-7	TGTGCCAGCAGCTTAGCGGGAGGCAGCTCCTACGAGCAGTACTTC	CASSLAGGSSYEQYF
TRBV7-8	.	TRBD2	TRBJ2-1	TGTGCCAGCAGCTTATCTGGCGGGAGAGGGGCTGGTGGTGAGCAGTTCTTC	CASSLSGGRGAGGEQFF
TRBV6-6	.	.	TRBJ1-5	TGTGCCAGCGGCCCCCCTTATCAGCCCCAGCATTTT	CASGPPYQPQHF
TRBV5-4	.	TRBD2	TRBJ2-3	TGTGCCAGCAGCTGGGGAGCGGGGGCGATCACAGATACGCAGTATTTT	CASSWGAGAITDTQYF